Listed here are 24 T cell receptor beta chains from one sample, sequenced in a study of blood T cell repertoires in COVID-19. The assay was immunoSEQ multiplex PCR, and TCRdb's table has in-frame clones only and misses some. The sample contains about 170,000 clones, about 86% of which appear only once. The sample comprised peripheral blood. These receptors were taken from a human donor with acute or convalescent COVID-19. The donor label of this sample is uncertain.

Only one count was recorded for this clone. V usage is TRBV18 and J usage is TRBJ2-5, with D unclear. Trimming removed 10 bases at V and 2 bases at J, with 11 bases between. Germline V CDR1 and CDR2: KGHSH, LQKENI. The CDR3 totals 12 residues. The CDR3 sequence: CAITGFQETQYF. CDR3 DNA sequence: TGTGCCATAACCGGGTTTCAAGAGACCCAGTACTTC.

The sample holds one count of this clone. V is TRBV3-1 (or the pseudogene TRBV3-2) and J is TRBJ2-1, with a weak D call TRBD1 (7 bases). V gave up 5 bases and J gave up 9 bases, with 17 bases separating them. CDR1 and CDR2 from the germline V gene are LGHDT and YNNKEL (reference sequence). The CDR3 is made up of 14 amino acids. The chain's CDR3 is CASSSTGFGGEQFF. DNA for the CDR3: TGTGCCAGCAGCTCGACAGGGTTCGGGGGTGAGCAGTTCTTC.

The V call is TRBV7-9, the J call TRBJ1-4, with 7 bases matching TRBD1. Germline CDR1 reads SEHNR; CDR2 reads FQNEAQ (reference sequence). The V and J ends lost 4 bases and 8 bases, in that order; junction bases with no gene match: 7. This CDR3 is built from 14 residues. CDR3 in amino acids: CASSSRQGREKLFF. The CDR3 DNA reads TGTGCCAGCAGCTCTCGACAGGGTCGGGAAAAACTGTTTTTT.

The gene calls are TRBV5-4 and TRBJ1-1, with a weak D call TRBD1 (6 bases). V was shortened by 3 bases and J by 0 bases, with 9 bases between the two germline ends. The CDR3 sequence is 14 residues long. CDR1 is SGHNT, CDR2 YYREEE, per germline (reference sequence). In nucleotides, the CDR3 is TGTGCCAGCAGCTCTCGACAGGTGAACACTGAAGCTTTCTTT. Protein sequence: CASSSRQVNTEAFF. Variable domain in full (rest from reference TRBV5-4 and TRBJ1-1): ETGVTQSPTHLIKTRGQQVTLRCSSQSGHNTVSWYQQALGQGPQFIFQYYREEENGRGNFPPRFSGLQFPNYSSELNVNALELDDSALYLCASSSRQVNTEAFFGQGTRLTVV.

The rearrangement joins TRBV4-1 to TRBJ2-3; 7 nucleotides align to TRBD2. In germline, CDR1 is MGHRA, CDR2 YSYEKL. V dropped 3 bases and J dropped 4; count of bases not matched to a gene: 10. The CDR3 totals 16 residues. The CDR3 nucleotides read TGCGCCAGCAGCCAGTTAGGCGGGAGCAGGGCAGATACGCAGTATTTT. This translates into CASSQLGGSRADTQYF.

This CDR3 reads CASTTGGSVYEQYF. The CDR3 nucleotides are TGTGCCAGCACCACAGGGGGCTCGGTCTACGAGCAGTACTTC. The V call is TRBV28, the J call TRBJ2-7; 9 nucleotides agree with TRBD1. The CDR3 consists of 14 residues. The ends lost 7 bases at V and 3 bases at J; junction bases unmatched: 7. Germline V gives CDR1 MDHEN, CDR2 SYDVKM.

The chain uses TRBV30 and TRBJ1-2, with D unresolved. Germline CDR1 GTSNPN, CDR2 SVGIG (reference sequence). Trimming pared 2 bases from V and 4 bases from J, leaving 8 bases between. The CDR3 is made up of 12 amino acids. CDR3 protein: CAWSLGIYGYTF. The CDR3, as DNA: TGTGCCTGGAGTCTAGGCATCTATGGCTACACCTTC.

Note on this clone: Relative to the germline gene, one junction end is altered; a read error may explain this. This chain uses TRBV7-9 with TRBJ1-2; perhaps TRBD1 as D (6 bases). The germline gives CDR1 SEHNR, CDR2 FQNEAQ (reference sequence). CDR3 size: 11 residues. The CDR3 DNA reads TGTGCCAGCAGCTTAGAGGGGGGGCTCTCCTTC. Protein sequence: CASSLEGGLSF. The full variable domain, in which reference TRBV7-9 and TRBJ1-2 provide the parts outside the CDR3, is DTGVSQNPRHKITKRGQNVTFRCDPISEHNRLYWYRQTLGQGPEFLTYFQNEAQLEKSRLLSDRFSAERPKGSFSTLEIQRTEQGDSAMYLCASSLEGGLSFGSGTRLTVV.

This clone was detected only a few times. The chain carries TRBV7-2 and TRBJ2-7; TRBD2 matches 7 bases. Trimming at V came to 1 base and at J to 6 bases, leaving 6 bases not matched to a gene. Germline assignment: CDR1 SGHTA and CDR2 FQGNSA. The CDR3 has 14 residues. CDR3 sequence reads: CASSLGGRWGEQYF. The CDR3 DNA reads as TGTGCCAGCAGCTTAGGCGGGAGATGGGGCGAGCAGTACTTC.

The chain recombines TRBV20-1 with TRBJ1-6, with a possible D match to TRBD1 (5 bases). Trimming removed 3 bases at V and 5 bases at J, with 11 bases between. CDR1 and CDR2 (germline): DFQATT, SNEGSKA (reference sequence). CDR3 length equals 14 residues. The chain's CDR3 is CSASPGLNNSPLHF. The CDR3 DNA reads TGCAGTGCTAGTCCGGGACTGAATAATTCACCCCTCCACTTT.

This clone is a singleton in its sample. The V gene is TRBV7-2, the J gene TRBJ2-1; the D gene is possibly TRBD1 (7 bases). Per the germline V gene, CDR1 is SGHTA and CDR2 is FQGNSA. CDR3 length: 15 residues. Trimming left V 4 bases short and J 7 bases short, with 17 bases between. For the CDR3, the DNA is TGTGCCAGCAGCTCTCAGGGGGGCTCGTATAATGAGCAGTTCTTC. Its protein product is CASSSQGGSYNEQFF.

The V gene is TRBV19, the J gene TRBJ2-7; 14 bases agree with TRBD2. The CDR3 consists of 14 residues. Losses at the gene ends were 6 bases for V and 6 bases for J; bases not matched to a gene: 4. Germline CDR1 reads LNHDA; CDR2 reads SQIVND (reference sequence). The CDR3 here is CASRGTSGSVEQYF. The CDR3, as DNA: TGTGCCAGTAGGGGGACTAGCGGGAGTGTCGAGCAGTACTTC.

The V gene is TRBV7-3, the J gene TRBJ2-5, with 11 bases aligning to TRBD2. The CDR3 runs to 15 residues. Germline trimming cut 1 base from V and 5 bases from J; bases unmatched to any gene: 3. Per germline, CDR1 SGHTA and CDR2 FQGTGA. The CDR3: CASSLIAGGEETQYF. The CDR3, as DNA: TGTGCCAGCAGCTTAATAGCGGGAGGGGAGGAGACCCAGTACTTC.

In its sample, this clone was seen a few times. The CDR3 spells CASSLQTGWTEAFF. The CDR3 region has the DNA TGTGCCAGCAGCTTGCAGACAGGGTGGACTGAAGCTTTCTTT. The rearrangement joins TRBV7-8 to TRBJ1-1, with 7 bases matching TRBD1. CDR1 SGHVS and CDR2 FQNEAQ come from the germline V gene. V gave up 3 bases and J gave up 5 bases; unmatched junction bases: 6. The CDR3 runs 14 residues. The whole variable domain, remainder taken from reference TRBV7-8 and TRBJ1-1, is GAGVSQSPRYKVAKRGQDVALRCDPISGHVSLFWYQQALGQGPEFLTYFQNEAQLDKSGLPSDRFFAERPEGSVSTLKIQRTQQEDSAVYLCASSLQTGWTEAFFGQGTRLTVV.

This chain joins TRBV11-3 and TRBJ2-1, with D unresolved. The CDR3 runs 12 residues. The V end was cut by 3 bases, the J end by 7 bases, with 7 bases between. Per germline, CDR1 SGHNT and CDR2 YENEEA. The chain's CDR3 is CASSFTGNEQFF. Here the CDR3 DNA reads TGTGCCAGCAGCTTCACGGGTAATGAGCAGTTCTTC.

The chain joins TRBV30 to TRBJ2-5, with 9 bases fitting TRBD2. Germline loops: CDR1 GTSNPN, CDR2 SVGIG (reference sequence). The CDR3 totals 14 residues. J was trimmed by 2 bases and V by 5 bases; bases with no gene match: 6. The CDR3 sequence: CAWVGTSLQETQYF. The CDR3, as DNA: TGTGCCTGGGTAGGGACTAGCCTACAAGAGACCCAGTACTTC.

The chain is built from TRBV19 and TRBJ2-7; 9 bases are shared with TRBD1. Per germline, CDR1 LNHDA and CDR2 SQIVND (reference sequence). J lost 3 bases, V lost 4 bases, and 10 bases had no gene match. The CDR3 contains 16 residues. CDR3 bases: TGTGCCAGTAGTACCCGGGGGACAGGGATTTTCTACGAGCAGTACTTC. Translating gives CASSTRGTGIFYEQYF.

The V gene is TRBV4-1, the J gene TRBJ1-1; D remains ambiguous. The CDR3 has 18 amino acids. V was clipped by 0 bases and J by 3 bases, with 20 bases between them. Germline V lookup: CDR1 MGHRA, CDR2 YSYEKL. For the CDR3, the DNA is TGCGCCAGCAGCCAAGAAGGATGGAACAGAATGGTGGACACTGAAGCTTTCTTT. Translated, it gives CASSQEGWNRMVDTEAFF.

The rearrangement links TRBV4-1 to TRBJ2-5; TRBD1 matches 7 bases. The germline CDR1 and CDR2 sequences are MGHRA and YSYEKL. V shed 4 bases, J shed 6 bases, and the junction held 14 bases outside the gene matches. This CDR3 spans 16 amino acids. This CDR3 is CASSPEGRPRGQTQYF. CDR3 nucleotides: TGCGCCAGCAGCCCCGAGGGTCGCCCTAGGGGGCAGACCCAGTACTTC.

This chain uses TRBV29-1 with TRBJ1-2; tentative D call: TRBD1 (6 bases). V lost 6 bases and J 7 bases, leaving 15 bases between the germline ends. The germline gives CDR1 SQVTM, CDR2 ANQGSEA. This CDR3 contains 12 residues. The CDR3 DNA reads TGCAGCGTAACAGGGCCGGGGGGTGGCTACACCTTC. Translated, it gives CSVTGPGGGYTF.

This clone was counted a few times. The J gene is TRBJ1-3, the V gene TRBV7-6, with D perhaps TRBD1 (5 bases). The CDR3 is 17 amino acids. Germline values: CDR1 SGHVS, CDR2 FNYEAQ. Trimming shortened V by 5 bases and J by 0 bases, and 17 bases separated the two germline ends. The CDR3 sequence is CASSGGGESLSGNTIYF. The CDR3 DNA reads TGTGCCAGCAGCGGGGGAGGAGAATCCCTCTCTGGAAACACCATATATTTT.

The chain carries TRBV3-1 (or the pseudogene TRBV3-2) and TRBJ2-1; D might be TRBD2 (7 bases). The CDR3 has 15 amino acids. Germline CDR1 reads LGHDT; CDR2 reads YNNKEL (reference sequence). The germline V and J ends were trimmed by 4 bases and 7 bases, with 17 bases remaining between them. CDR3 in DNA: TGTGCCAGCAGCCTACTGGGGGGGGCGAGGAATGAGCAGTTCTTC. It codes for CASSLLGGARNEQFF.

This clone was recorded once. CDR3: CASSLADRGFGYTF. In nucleotides, the CDR3 is TGTGCCAGCAGCTTAGCGGACAGGGGGTTCGGCTACACCTTC. V gene TRBV7-2 combines with J gene TRBJ1-2; 10 bases agree with TRBD1. CDR3 length equals 14 residues. J was trimmed by 8 bases and V by 0 bases; bases with no gene match: 3. From germline, CDR1 is SGHTA and CDR2 FQGNSA.

The J gene is TRBJ1-2, the V gene TRBV18; no reliable D call. Germline CDR1 KGHSH, CDR2 LQKENI. CDR3 length: 14 residues. Trimming removed 2 bases from V and 3 bases from J, with 10 bases in between. DNA for the CDR3: TGTGCCAGCTCACCAGTCGGGGTAGACTATGGCTACACCTTC. Residues: CASSPVGVDYGYTF.